A selection of T cell receptor beta chains follows, all from one sample in a study of T-cell reconstitution after alpha-beta-depleted transplantation in children. TCRdb fed the PCR reads into MiXCR, producing one record per CDR3 protein. Of around 340,000 distinct CDR3 sequences listed, about an eighth were seen once; the top ten hold approximately 4.2%. This sample comprised PBMCs, obtained from the stem cell graft. The receptors were sampled from a human donor who donated a stem cell graft to a child with Fanconi anemia. The CDR3 runs from the conserved cysteine through the conserved F or W. D genes are given only for firm matches. A row's size may be missing; if present it is once, few, many or a size class.

. TRBJ2-1 TRBD1 TRBV5-6 TGTGCCAGCAGCACCCAGGGGGCGCAAATGAATGAGCAGTTCTTC CASSTQGAQMNEQFF
few TRBJ2-1 . TRBV20-1 TGCAGTGCTAGAGACCCCCGGCCCCAAGGGGGGAAGCAGTTCTTC CSARDPRPQGGKQFF
few TRBJ1-1 . TRBV12-3/TRBV12-4 TGTGCCAGCAACGGGGAGGGGGGAGCTTTCTTT CASNGEGGAFF
few TRBJ1-1 . TRBV29-1 TGCAGCGTTGAAACACTCGGGAGGAACACTGAAGCTTTCTTT CSVETLGRNTEAFF
many TRBJ2-1 TRBD1 TRBV29-1 TGCAGCGCTCGACAGGGGTCCTACAATGAGCAGTTCTTC CSARQGSYNEQFF
. TRBJ2-3 TRBD1 TRBV12-3/TRBV12-4 TGTGCCAGCAGAGCAACAGGGGGCGGCACAGATACGCAGTATTTT CASRATGGGTDTQYF
. TRBJ1-1 . TRBV12-3/TRBV12-4 TGTGCCAGCAGCCGCTCGCTGGAGGGTGAAGCTTTCTTT CASSRSLEGEAFF
. TRBJ1-2 . TRBV12-3/TRBV12-4 TGTGCCAGCAGTTTAATCGAGCAGTCAGCTAACTATGGCTACACCTTC CASSLIEQSANYGYTF
few TRBJ2-1 . TRBV5-4 TGTGCCAGCAGTCCGATGATTGCAGACAATGAGCAGTTCTTC CASSPMIADNEQFF
many TRBJ2-2 . TRBV18 TGTGCCAGCTCACAAGAGGGACTTGGGGAGCTGTTTTTT CASSQEGLGELFF
. TRBJ2-7 . TRBV10-2 TGCGCCAGCACTGACAGGTCCTACGAGCAGTACTTC CASTDRSYEQYF
few TRBJ2-1 TRBD1 TRBV10-3 TGTGCCATCAGTGAGCCAAATGGGGACAGGGCCAATGAGCAGTTCTTC CAISEPNGDRANEQFF
few TRBJ2-5 TRBD2 TRBV3-1 TGTGCCAGCAGCCAAGTCGTTTGGTCTAGCGGGGTTCAAGAGACCCAGTACTTC CASSQVVWSSGVQETQYF
many TRBJ1-1 TRBD1 TRBV6-1 TGTGCCAGCAGCCCGGCACAGGGGAGCACTGAAGCTTTCTTT CASSPAQGSTEAFF
. TRBJ2-3 . TRBV5-1 TGCGCCAGCTTTGCCCACCCTAGCACAGATACGCAGTATTTT CASFAHPSTDTQYF
few TRBJ2-1 TRBD2 TRBV10-3 TGTGCCATCACCGCCAGCGGGACGGTTAATGAGCAGTTCTTC CAITASGTVNEQFF
. TRBJ1-2 . TRBV28 TGTGCCAGCGGCCGAAACTATGGCTACACCTTC CASGRNYGYTF
few TRBJ2-7 . TRBV30 TGTGCCTGGAGTCCGGGGTCCCCCTACGAGCAGTACTTC CAWSPGSPYEQYF
many TRBJ2-1 . TRBV12-3/TRBV12-4 TGCGCCAGCAGCTTCATCGATGAGCAGTTCTTC CASSFIDEQFF
. TRBJ2-2 . TRBV11-2 TGTGCCAGCAGCTTAGACAGGCCCACCGGGGAGCTGTTTTTT CASSLDRPTGELFF
few TRBJ2-2 TRBD1 TRBV12-3/TRBV12-4 TGTGCCAGCACTCCCCAGGGGGCGCAAAACACCGGGGAGCTGTTTTTT CASTPQGAQNTGELFF
few TRBJ2-5 . TRBV9 TGTGCCAGCAGCGTAGCCCCACTACAGGACCCGTACCAAGAGACCCAGTACTTC CASSVAPLQDPYQETQYF
. TRBJ1-2 . TRBV12-3/TRBV12-4 TGTGCCAGCAGTTTGGGGACCCTCGGCTACACCTTC CASSLGTLGYTF
many TRBJ2-3 . TRBV20-1 TGCAGTGAAGGCACTGTTGATACGCAGTATTTT CSEGTVDTQYF
. TRBJ2-1 . TRBV4-3 TGCGCCAGCAGCCAAGATTATCATAGCGTCTCCTACAATGAGCAGTTCTTC CASSQDYHSVSYNEQFF
many TRBJ2-5 . TRBV20-1 TGCAGTGCTAGAGTCGGGGGAGGAGAGACCCAGTACTTC CSARVGGGETQYF
many TRBJ2-2 . TRBV29-1 TGCAGCGTTGAAGATCAAAGGGTCACCGGGGAGCTGTTTTTT CSVEDQRVTGELFF
few TRBJ1-4 . TRBV2 TGTGCCAGCAGTTCCGTGACAACTAATGAAAAACTGTTTTTT CASSSVTTNEKLFF
once TRBJ2-1 . TRBV11-2 TGTGCCAGCAGCTTAGTGGGACCGTATAACAATGAGCAGTTCTTC CASSLVGPYNNEQFF
many TRBJ2-3 TRBD1 TRBV9 TGTGCCAGCAGCGTAGGACAGGGGAGTGATACGCAGTATTTT CASSVGQGSDTQYF
few TRBJ1-4 TRBD1 TRBV28 TGTGCCAGCAGGACAGGGAGTAATGAAAAACTGTTTTTT CASRTGSNEKLFF
. TRBJ1-4 . TRBV4-3 TGCGCCAGCAGCCAAAACGTGGGGGCCTCGGATGAAAAACTGTTTTTT CASSQNVGASDEKLFF
many TRBJ2-1 TRBD1 TRBV4-3 TGCGCCAGCAGCCAAAAACCGGGACAGGAGTCGTTTGAGCAGTTCTTC CASSQKPGQESFEQFF
. TRBJ1-4 . TRBV6-5 TGTGCCAGCAACCCCGGGAATGAAAAACTGTTTTTT CASNPGNEKLFF
. TRBJ1-5 TRBD1 TRBV30 TGTGCCTGGAGTTTCGGGGACAGCAGTTATCAGCCCCAGCATTTT CAWSFGDSSYQPQHF
few TRBJ1-2 TRBD1 TRBV6-1 TGTGCCAGCAGATCCGAGGACAGGGGAACCTATGGCTACACCTTC CASRSEDRGTYGYTF